The next 6 T cell receptor beta chains were all read from a single sample in a study of cytomegalovirus exposure and HLA in healthy donors. The PCR was carried out with 60 Vbeta primers and 13 Jbeta primers. The assay was immunoSEQ multiplex PCR, and TCRdb's table has in-frame clones only and misses some. The data hold about 130,000 clones, with approximately 83% observed a single time. Sequencing was performed on PBMCs. The receptors here all came from a woman aged 40 to 50 in good health and CMV-seropositive.

This chain joins TRBV5-1 and TRBJ1-1, with a tentative D call TRBD1 (6 bases). V lost 4 bases and J 1 base, leaving 14 bases between the germline ends. CDR1 and CDR2 from the germline V gene are SGHRS and YFSETQ. This CDR3 contains 15 residues. The CDR3 region is CASSPKQGRNTEAFF. In DNA form, the CDR3 reads TGCGCCAGCAGCCCTAAACAGGGTCGGAACACTGAAGCTTTCTTT.

The rearrangement uses TRBV5-6 and TRBJ2-2, with D possibly matching TRBD1 (5 bases). V was shortened by 0 bases and J by 4 bases, with 7 bases between the two germline ends. CDR1 SGHDT and CDR2 YYEEEE come from the germline V gene. The CDR3 covers 14 residues. The CDR3 is CASSLAGSTGELFF. For the CDR3, the DNA is TGTGCCAGCAGCTTGGCAGGGTCCACCGGGGAGCTGTTTTTT.

This clone was seen a few times. The chain's CDR3 is CASLAGGNEQFF. The CDR3 coding sequence is TGTGCCAGCTTGGCCGGGGGGAATGAGCAGTTCTTC. This rearrangement joins TRBV11-3 to TRBJ2-1, with 7 bases fitting TRBD2. The CDR3 sequence is 12 residues long. Germline lookup yields CDR1 SGHNT and CDR2 YENEEA. V gave up 8 bases and J gave up 7 bases; unmatched junction bases: 5.

The V and J genes are TRBV11-2 and TRBJ2-1, with D perhaps TRBD2 (5 bases). The V gene lost 5 bases and the J gene lost 0 bases, with 14 bases spanning the gap. The CDR3 totals 16 residues. Germline CDR1 SGHAT, CDR2 FQNNGV. The CDR3 protein is CASSPGLLSSYNEQFF. The CDR3, as DNA: TGTGCCAGCAGCCCCGGACTCTTAAGCTCCTACAATGAGCAGTTCTTC.

The CDR3 loop is CASSPPGGLKEKLFF. CDR3 DNA sequence: TGTGCCAGCTCACCACCGGGGGGATTGAAAGAAAAACTGTTTTTT. The J gene is TRBJ1-4, the V gene TRBV18, with D maybe TRBD1 (5 bases). The germline V and J ends were trimmed by 0 bases and 8 bases, with 13 bases remaining between them. Germline V gene lookup returns CDR1 KGHSH and CDR2 LQKENI. This CDR3 spans 15 amino acids.

J is TRBJ2-2 and V is TRBV9; 8 positions match TRBD2. J was trimmed by 5 bases and V by 3 bases; bases with no gene match: 6. The germline V gene encodes CDR1 SGDLS and CDR2 YYNGEE. CDR3 length: 15 residues. CDR3 coding DNA: TGTGCCAGCAGCGAGGGGACTAGTCAAACCGGGGAGCTGTTTTTT. Its protein product is CASSEGTSQTGELFF.